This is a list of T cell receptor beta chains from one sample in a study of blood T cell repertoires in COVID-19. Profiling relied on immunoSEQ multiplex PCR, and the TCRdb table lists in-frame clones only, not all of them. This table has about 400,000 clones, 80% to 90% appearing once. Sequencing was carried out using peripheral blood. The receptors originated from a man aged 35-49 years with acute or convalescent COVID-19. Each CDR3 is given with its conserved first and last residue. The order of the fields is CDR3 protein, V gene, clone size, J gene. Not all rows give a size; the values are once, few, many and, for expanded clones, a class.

CASSPDRGLLYGYTF,TRBV25-1,few,TRBJ1-2
CASSQGANTGELFF,TRBV18,-,TRBJ2-2
CASSYSAGKEQFF,TRBV6-5,-,TRBJ2-1
CASSRVDTEAFF,TRBV6-5,-,TRBJ1-1
CASSGGVRNGYTF,TRBV19,once,TRBJ1-2
CASSWTGNYEQYF,TRBV5-6,-,TRBJ2-7
CASSEIPPETQYF,TRBV6-1,-,TRBJ2-5
CAISVEGLAFF,TRBV10-3,-,TRBJ1-1
CASSILRGRGEKLFF,TRBV19,-,TRBJ1-4
CSASSLAGGYNEQFF,TRBV20-1,-,TRBJ2-1
CASSSIRDRDRGAQHF,TRBV6-5,-,TRBJ1-5
CASSPGTSGSTDTQYF,TRBV7-9,-,TRBJ2-3
CASSELRGSEQFF,TRBV10-1,-,TRBJ2-1
CASSEARQGPSTNYGYTF,TRBV6-1,-,TRBJ1-2
CASSSRPDNEQFF,TRBV5-1,-,TRBJ2-1
CASSPLGQMNTEAFF,TRBV18,-,TRBJ1-1
CASSVGGEETQYF,TRBV9,few,TRBJ2-5
CASSYHLPDRWDGYTF,TRBV6-5,-,TRBJ1-2
CASSRLDYEQYF,TRBV6-5,-,TRBJ2-7
CASSLMASGSQETQYF,TRBV5-1,-,TRBJ2-5
CATRSGQATDTQYF,TRBV24-1,-,TRBJ2-3
CASSVAGGTGELFF,TRBV9,once,TRBJ2-2
CASSLHGGGAGYQPQHF,TRBV7-2,-,TRBJ1-5
CASSEGVVVNTEAFF,TRBV6-4,-,TRBJ1-1
CASSLTSGGRTEAFF,TRBV7-3,-,TRBJ1-1
CASSFLGQVQFF,TRBV28,-,TRBJ1-4
CASSHPTAGGPSYPGDTQYF,TRBV14,-,TRBJ2-3
CASNLGGNEKLFF,TRBV6-5,-,TRBJ1-4
CASSLDPRANSPLHF,TRBV7-6,-,TRBJ1-6
CASSETWTGRNEKLFF,TRBV2,-,TRBJ1-4
CASSSVDRAKSTYGYTF,TRBV7-6,-,TRBJ1-2
CASTPELGGTEAFF,TRBV11-2,-,TRBJ1-1
CASSEAGARETQYF,TRBV2,-,TRBJ2-5
CASSAEYYGYTF,TRBV7-9,-,TRBJ1-2
CASSLARQGHSPLHF,TRBV7-2,-,TRBJ1-6
CASSSQGTRSTDTQYF,TRBV7-3,-,TRBJ2-3
CASSLRALMETQYF,TRBV28,-,TRBJ2-5
CASSPIATNEKLFF,TRBV18,-,TRBJ1-4
CASSPMTGTNEKLFF,TRBV7-8,-,TRBJ1-4
CASSYTGGVQETQYF,TRBV6-5,-,TRBJ2-5
CASSRLTRAEEKLFF,TRBV27,-,TRBJ1-4
CASRDRTGLNEKLFF,TRBV5-1,-,TRBJ1-4
CASKLFAGDMEEQYF,TRBV19,-,TRBJ2-7
CASGSDRGHTYGYTF,TRBV12-5,-,TRBJ1-2
CSVAQGGIYTEAFF,TRBV29-1,-,TRBJ1-1
CASSYANTGLVLHF,TRBV6-5,-,TRBJ1-6
CASSQTGYYYGYTF,TRBV4-2,once,TRBJ1-2
CASINPGTGDGYTF,TRBV5-4,few,TRBJ1-2
CSVAGGANYGYTF,TRBV29-1,-,TRBJ1-2
CASSPFGQGAINTEAFF,TRBV9,-,TRBJ1-1
CASSMRGRNEKLFF,TRBV6-5,-,TRBJ1-4
CAWIRGTEAFF,TRBV30,-,TRBJ1-1
CASSFDRTGGNQPQHF,TRBV28,-,TRBJ1-5
CASSLAGQSYGYTF,TRBV7-9,-,TRBJ1-2
CASRLLPRTSGGGSYNEQFF,TRBV7-8,-,TRBJ2-1
CASSRLAVFSTDTQYF,TRBV6-6,-,TRBJ2-3
CSVNTGDPLYGYTF,TRBV29-1,-,TRBJ1-2